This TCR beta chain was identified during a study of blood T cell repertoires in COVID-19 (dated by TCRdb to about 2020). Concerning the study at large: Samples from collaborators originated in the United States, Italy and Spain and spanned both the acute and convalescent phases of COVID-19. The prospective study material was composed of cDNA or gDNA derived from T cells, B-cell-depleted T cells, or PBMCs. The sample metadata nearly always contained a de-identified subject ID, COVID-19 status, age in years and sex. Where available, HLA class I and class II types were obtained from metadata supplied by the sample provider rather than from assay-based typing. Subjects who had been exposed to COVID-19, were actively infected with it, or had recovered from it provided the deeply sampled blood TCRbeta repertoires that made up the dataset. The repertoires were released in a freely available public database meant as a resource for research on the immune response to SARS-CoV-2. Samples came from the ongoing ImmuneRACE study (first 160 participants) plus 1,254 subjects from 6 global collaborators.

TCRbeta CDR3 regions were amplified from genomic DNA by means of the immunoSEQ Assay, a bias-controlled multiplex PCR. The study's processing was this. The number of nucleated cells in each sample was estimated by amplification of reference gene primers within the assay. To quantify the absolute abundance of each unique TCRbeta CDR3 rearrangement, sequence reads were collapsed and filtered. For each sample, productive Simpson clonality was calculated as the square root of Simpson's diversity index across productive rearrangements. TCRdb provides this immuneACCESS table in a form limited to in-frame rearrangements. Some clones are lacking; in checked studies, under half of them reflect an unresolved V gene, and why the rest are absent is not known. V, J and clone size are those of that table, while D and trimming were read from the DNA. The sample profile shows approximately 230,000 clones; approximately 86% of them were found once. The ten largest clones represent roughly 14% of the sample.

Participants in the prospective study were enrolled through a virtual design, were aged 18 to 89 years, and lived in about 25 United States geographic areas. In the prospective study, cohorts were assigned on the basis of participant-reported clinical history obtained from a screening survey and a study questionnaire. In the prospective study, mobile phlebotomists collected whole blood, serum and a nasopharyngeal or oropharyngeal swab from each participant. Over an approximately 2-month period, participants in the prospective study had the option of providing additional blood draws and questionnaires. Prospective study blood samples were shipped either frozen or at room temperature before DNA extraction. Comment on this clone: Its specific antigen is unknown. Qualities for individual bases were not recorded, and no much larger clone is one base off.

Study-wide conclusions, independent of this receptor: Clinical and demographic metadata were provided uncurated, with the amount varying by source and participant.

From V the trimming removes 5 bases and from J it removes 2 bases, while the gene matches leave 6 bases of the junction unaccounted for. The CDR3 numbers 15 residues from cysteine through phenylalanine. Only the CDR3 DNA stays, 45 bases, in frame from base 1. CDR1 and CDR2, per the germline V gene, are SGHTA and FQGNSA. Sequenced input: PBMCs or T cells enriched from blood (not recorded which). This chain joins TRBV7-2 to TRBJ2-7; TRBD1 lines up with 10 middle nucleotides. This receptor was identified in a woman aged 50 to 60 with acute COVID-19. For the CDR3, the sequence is CASSLGQGRAYEQYF. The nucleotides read TGTGCCAGCAGCCTGGGACAGGGGAGGGCCTACGAGCAGTACTTC.